The entry that follows covers one TCR beta chain sequence. Its target is unknown. Clones were sequenced by immunoSEQ multiplex PCR, and TCRdb holds only the in-frame ones, with some missing. The repertoire holds 95,000 to 130,000 clones, with less than 90% as singletons. This specimen belongs to a study of T cell responses to AZD1222 COVID-19 vaccine. Study overall: Second doses that came at about 4 or about 12 weeks were put together.

Study-wide results and caveats: Just 5 to 7 AZD1222 recipients tested seropositive at baseline. White British donors predominated, females outnumbered males, and clonal diversity was possibly underestimated. Researchers took repertoire samples only after the peak T cell response had come.

The V and J ends lost 4 bases and 8 bases respectively, with 11 bases between them. Germline CDR1 SGHTA, CDR2 FQGNSA. The CDR3 has 12 residues. The TCR comes from an adult in good health. This material consisted of peripheral blood, taken on day 0 of AZD1222 vaccination. The chain combines TRBV7-2 with TRBJ1-2; D may be TRBD1 (5 bases). DNA for the CDR3: TGTGCCAGCAGCTGGCAGGGTTCCGGCTACACCTTC. Translating it yields CASSWQGSGYTF. Full variable domain (missing parts from reference TRBV7-2 and TRBJ1-2): GAGVSQSPSNKVTEKGKDVELRCDPISGHTALYWYRQSLGQGLEFLIYFQGNSAPDKSGLPSDRFSAERTGGSVSTLTIQRTQQEDSAVYLCASSWQGSGYTFGSGTRLTVV.